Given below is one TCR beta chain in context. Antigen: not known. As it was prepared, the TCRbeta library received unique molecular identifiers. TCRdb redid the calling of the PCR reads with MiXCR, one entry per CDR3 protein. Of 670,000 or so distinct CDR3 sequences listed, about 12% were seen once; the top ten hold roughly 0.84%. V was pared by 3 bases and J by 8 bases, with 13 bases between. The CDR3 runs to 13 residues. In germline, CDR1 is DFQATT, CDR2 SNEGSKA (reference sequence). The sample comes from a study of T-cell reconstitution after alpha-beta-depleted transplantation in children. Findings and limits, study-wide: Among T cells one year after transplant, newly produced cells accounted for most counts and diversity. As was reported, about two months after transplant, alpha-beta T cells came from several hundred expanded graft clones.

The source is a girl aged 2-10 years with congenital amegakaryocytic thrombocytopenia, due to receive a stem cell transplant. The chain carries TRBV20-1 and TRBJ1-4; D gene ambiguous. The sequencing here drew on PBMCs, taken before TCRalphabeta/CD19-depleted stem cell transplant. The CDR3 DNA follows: TGCAGTGCTAGTGCTAGGTCGGGAGAAAAACTGTTTTTT. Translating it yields CSASARSGEKLFF.